The present T cell receptor (beta chain) was sequenced within a study of cytomegalovirus exposure and HLA in healthy donors. Findings and caveats of the study: Later analysis placed DRB1 highest and HLA-C lowest in TCR association rates, which differed by HLA locus.

To note about this clone: Its antigen is still unknown.

Vbeta (60) and Jbeta (13) primers were used in the PCR. Sequenced by immunoSEQ multiplex PCR; TCRdb stores in-frame clones only, minus some. Of approximately 120,000 clones in the sample, around 75% were seen once. This CDR3 has 13 residues. Trimming removed 7 bases at V and 11 bases at J, with 20 bases between. The germline V gene encodes CDR1 SGHTA and CDR2 FQGNSA. The chain is built from TRBV7-2 and TRBJ1-1; D is perhaps TRBD1 (6 bases). Sequencing used PBMCs. The receptor was derived from a man aged 55 to 70 in good health and CMV-seropositive. Written as DNA, the CDR3 is TGTGCCAGCAATCAAAACGCGAACAGGGCGGCTTTCTTT. Its protein product is CASNQNANRAAFF.